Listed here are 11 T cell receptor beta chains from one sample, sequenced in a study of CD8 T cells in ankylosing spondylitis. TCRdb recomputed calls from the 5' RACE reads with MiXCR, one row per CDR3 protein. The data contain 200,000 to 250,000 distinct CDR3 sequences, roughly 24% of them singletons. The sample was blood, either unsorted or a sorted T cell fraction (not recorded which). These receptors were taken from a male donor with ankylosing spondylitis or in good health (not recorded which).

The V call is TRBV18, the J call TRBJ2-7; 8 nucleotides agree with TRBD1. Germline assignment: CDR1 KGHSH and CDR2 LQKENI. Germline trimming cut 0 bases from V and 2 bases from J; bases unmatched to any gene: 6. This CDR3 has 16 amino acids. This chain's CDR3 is CASSPPTGTGAYEQYF. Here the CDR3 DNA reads TGTGCCAGCTCACCACCCACCGGGACAGGCGCCTACGAGCAGTACTTC.

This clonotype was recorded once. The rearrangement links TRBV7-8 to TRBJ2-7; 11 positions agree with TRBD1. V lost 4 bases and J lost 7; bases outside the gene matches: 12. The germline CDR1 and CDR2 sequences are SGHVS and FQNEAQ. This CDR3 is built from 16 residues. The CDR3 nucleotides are TGTGCCAGCAGCTCGAGCTTGGGGACAGGGGGTGGAGAGCAGTACTTC. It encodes CASSSSLGTGGGEQYF. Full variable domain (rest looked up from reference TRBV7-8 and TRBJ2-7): GAGVSQSPRYKVAKRGQDVALRCDPISGHVSLFWYQQALGQGPEFLTYFQNEAQLDKSGLPSDRFFAERPEGSVSTLKIQRTQQEDSAVYLCASSSSLGTGGGEQYFGPGTRLTVT.

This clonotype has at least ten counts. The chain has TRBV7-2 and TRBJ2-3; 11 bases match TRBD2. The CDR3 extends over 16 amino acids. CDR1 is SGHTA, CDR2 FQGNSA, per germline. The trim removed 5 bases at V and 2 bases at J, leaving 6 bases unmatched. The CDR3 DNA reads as TGTGCCAGCAGCGATGGACTAGCGGGTACCACAGATACGCAGTATTTT. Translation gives CASSDGLAGTTDTQYF.

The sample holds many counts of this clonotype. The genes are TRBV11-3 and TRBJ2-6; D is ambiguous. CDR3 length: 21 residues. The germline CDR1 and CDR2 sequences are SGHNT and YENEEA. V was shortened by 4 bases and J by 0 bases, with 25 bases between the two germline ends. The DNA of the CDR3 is TGTGCCAGCAGCTCCCTGCTGGGCCAAATATTAAAATCCTCTGGGGCCAACGTCCTGACTTTC. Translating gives CASSSLLGQILKSSGANVLTF.

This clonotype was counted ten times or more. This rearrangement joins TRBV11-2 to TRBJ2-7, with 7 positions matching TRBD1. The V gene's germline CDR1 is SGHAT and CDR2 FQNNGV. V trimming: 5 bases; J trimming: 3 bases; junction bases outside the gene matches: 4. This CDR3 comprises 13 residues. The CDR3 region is CASSDWTGYEQYF. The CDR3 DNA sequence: TGTGCCAGCAGCGATTGGACAGGCTACGAGCAGTACTTC.

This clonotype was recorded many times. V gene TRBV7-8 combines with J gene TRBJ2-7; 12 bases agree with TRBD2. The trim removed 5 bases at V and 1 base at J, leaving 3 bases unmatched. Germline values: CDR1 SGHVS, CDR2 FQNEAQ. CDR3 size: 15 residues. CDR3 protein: CASSATSGSSYEQYF. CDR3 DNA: TGTGCCAGCAGCGCGACTAGCGGGAGTTCCTACGAGCAGTACTTC. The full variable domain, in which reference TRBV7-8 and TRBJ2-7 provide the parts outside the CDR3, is GAGVSQSPRYKVAKRGQDVALRCDPISGHVSLFWYQQALGQGPEFLTYFQNEAQLDKSGLPSDRFFAERPEGSVSTLKIQRTQQEDSAVYLCASSATSGSSYEQYFGPGTRLTVT.

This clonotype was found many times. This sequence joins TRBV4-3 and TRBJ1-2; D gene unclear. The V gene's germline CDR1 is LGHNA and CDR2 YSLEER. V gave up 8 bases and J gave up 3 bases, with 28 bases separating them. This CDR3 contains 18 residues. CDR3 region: CASSSAGALNRAHYGYTF. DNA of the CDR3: TGCGCCAGCTCGTCCGCCGGCGCGTTGAACAGAGCCCACTATGGCTACACCTTC.

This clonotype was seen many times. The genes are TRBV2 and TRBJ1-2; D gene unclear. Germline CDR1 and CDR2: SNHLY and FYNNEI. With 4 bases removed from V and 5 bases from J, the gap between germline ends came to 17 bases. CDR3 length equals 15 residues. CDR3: CASSVSPSPGYGYTF. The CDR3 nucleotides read TGTGCCAGCAGTGTGTCTCCCTCCCCTGGGTATGGCTACACCTTC.

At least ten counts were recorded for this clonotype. CDR3 protein: CATSRTSGNTDTQYF. CDR3 bases: TGTGCCACCTCAAGGACTAGCGGGAACACAGATACGCAGTATTTT. The chain recombines TRBV2 with TRBJ2-3; TRBD2 aligns across 12 bases. Per germline, CDR1 SNHLY and CDR2 FYNNEI. The V gene end was trimmed by 10 bases and the J gene end by 2 bases; junction bases not matched to a gene: 7. This CDR3 contains 15 residues. The whole variable domain, remainder taken from reference TRBV2 and TRBJ2-3, is EPEVTQTPSHQVTQMGQEVILRCVPISNHLYFYWYRQILGQKVEFLVSFYNNEISEKSEIFDDQFSVERPDGSNFTLKIRSTKLEDSAMYFCATSRTSGNTDTQYFGPGTRLTVL.

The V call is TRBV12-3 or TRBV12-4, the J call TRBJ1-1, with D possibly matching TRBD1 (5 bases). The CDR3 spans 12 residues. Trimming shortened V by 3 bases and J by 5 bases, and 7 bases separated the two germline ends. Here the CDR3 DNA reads TGTGCCAGCAGTTTGGGACCAACTGAAGCTTTCTTT. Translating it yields CASSLGPTEAFF.

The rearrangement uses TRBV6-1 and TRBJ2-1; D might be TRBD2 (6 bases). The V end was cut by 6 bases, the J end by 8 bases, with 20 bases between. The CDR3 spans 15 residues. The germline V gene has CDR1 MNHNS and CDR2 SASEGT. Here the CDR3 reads CASSRRPGDRDEQFF. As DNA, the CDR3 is TGTGCCAGCAGCCGCCGGCCGGGAGACCGCGATGAGCAGTTCTTC.